Reported below is one T cell receptor (beta chain). Its antigen is as yet unknown. One end of the junction does not line up with germline, which may come from a read error. This sample is part of a study of T cells in Graves' hyperthyroidism and ophthalmopathy. Study-wide findings and caveats: Prediction of ophthalmopathy progression came a median approximately 6.6 months pre-onset.

Amplified TCR beta CDR3 regions derived from RNA transcripts. The HTBI set primed first-round TCR CDR3 RT-PCR. A single record per CDR3 protein comes from TCRdb applying MiXCR to the multiplex PCR reads. This sample carries more than 500,000 distinct CDR3 sequences, roughly 16% of them seen once, and the ten largest clones take approximately 30%. Germline V gene lookup returns CDR1 MGHRA and CDR2 YSYEKL. CDR3 size: 15 residues. Patients affected by ophthalmopathy presented a Clinical Activity Score of at least 3, a NOSPECS grade of at least 4, and disease duration below 3 months. This sequence was found in a woman in her 30s with Graves' ophthalmopathy. The sequenced sample consisted of blood. The rearrangement links TRBV4-1 to TRBJ2-2; D is uncertain. The CDR3 coding sequence is TGCGCCAGCAGCCAATCTACGGCGAACACCAGGGAGCTGTTTTTT. Translated, it gives CASSQSTANTRELFF.